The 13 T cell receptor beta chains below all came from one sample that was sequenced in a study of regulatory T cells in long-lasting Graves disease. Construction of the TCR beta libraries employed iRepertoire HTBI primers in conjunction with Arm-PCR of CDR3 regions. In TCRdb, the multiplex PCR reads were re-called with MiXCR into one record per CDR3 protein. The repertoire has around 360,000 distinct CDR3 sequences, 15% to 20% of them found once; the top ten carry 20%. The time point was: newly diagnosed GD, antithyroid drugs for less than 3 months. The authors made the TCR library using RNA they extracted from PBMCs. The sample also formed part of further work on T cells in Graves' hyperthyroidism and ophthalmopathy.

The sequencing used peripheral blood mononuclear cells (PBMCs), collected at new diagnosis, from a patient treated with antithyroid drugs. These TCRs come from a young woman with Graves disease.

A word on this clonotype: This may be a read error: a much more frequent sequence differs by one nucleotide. The DNA of the CDR3 is TGCAGCGCCTCGGGACCAGCGGCGGCGGGGGCCAAAAACATTCAGTACTTC. This translates into CSASGPAAAGAKNIQYF. This chain links TRBV29-1 with TRBJ2-4, with D possibly matching TRBD2 (6 bases). The ends were cut back, 7 bases at V and 1 base at J, with 23 bases in the middle. This CDR3 spans 17 amino acids. Germline CDR1 and CDR2: SQVTM and ANQGSEA.

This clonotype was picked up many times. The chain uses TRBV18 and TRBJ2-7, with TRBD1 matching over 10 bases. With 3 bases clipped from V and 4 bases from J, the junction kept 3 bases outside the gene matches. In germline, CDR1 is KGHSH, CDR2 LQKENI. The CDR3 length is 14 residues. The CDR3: CASSPDRGAYEQYF. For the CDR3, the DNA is TGTGCCAGCTCACCGGACAGGGGGGCTTACGAGCAGTACTTC.

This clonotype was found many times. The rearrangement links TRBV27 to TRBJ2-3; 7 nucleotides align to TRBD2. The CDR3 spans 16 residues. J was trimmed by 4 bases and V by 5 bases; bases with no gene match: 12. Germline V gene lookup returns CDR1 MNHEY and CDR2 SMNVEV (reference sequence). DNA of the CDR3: TGTGCCAGCAGTCCCTTAAGCGGGAAACGGTCAGATACGCAGTATTTT. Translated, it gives CASSPLSGKRSDTQYF.

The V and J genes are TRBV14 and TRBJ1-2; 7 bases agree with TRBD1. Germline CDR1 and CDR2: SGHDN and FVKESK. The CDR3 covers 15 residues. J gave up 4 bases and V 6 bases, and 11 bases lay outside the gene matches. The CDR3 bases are TGTGCCAGCAGAAAAGAGGGGGCGCGGGGCTATGGCTACACCTTC. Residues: CASRKEGARGYGYTF.

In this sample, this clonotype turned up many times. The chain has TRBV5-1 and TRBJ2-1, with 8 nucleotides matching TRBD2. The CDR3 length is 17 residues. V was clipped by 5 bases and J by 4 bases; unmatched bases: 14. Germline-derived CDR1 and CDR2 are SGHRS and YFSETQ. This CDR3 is CASSSIRSGSLYNEQFF. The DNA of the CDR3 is TGCGCCAGCAGTTCAATAAGGAGCGGGAGTTTGTACAATGAGCAGTTCTTC.

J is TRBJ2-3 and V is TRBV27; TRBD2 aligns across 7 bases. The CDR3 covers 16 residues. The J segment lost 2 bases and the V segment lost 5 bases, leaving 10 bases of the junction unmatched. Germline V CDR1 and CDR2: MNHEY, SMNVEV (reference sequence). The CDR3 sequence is CASSTRLAEVTDTQYF. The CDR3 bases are TGTGCCAGCAGTACCCGACTAGCAGAAGTCACAGATACGCAGTATTTT.

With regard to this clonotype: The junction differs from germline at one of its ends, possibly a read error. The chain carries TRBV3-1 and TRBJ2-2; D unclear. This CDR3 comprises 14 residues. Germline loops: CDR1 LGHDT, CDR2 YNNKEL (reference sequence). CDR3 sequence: CTSSGFLTTGELFF. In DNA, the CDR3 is TGTACCAGCAGTGGGTTCCTAACCACCGGGGAGCTGTTTTTT.

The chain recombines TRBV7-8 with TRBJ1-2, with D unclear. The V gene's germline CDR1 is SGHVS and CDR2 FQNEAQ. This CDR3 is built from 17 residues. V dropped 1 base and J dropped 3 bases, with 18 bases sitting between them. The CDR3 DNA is TGTGCCAGCAGCTTAGTCCCCCAGAGTCAGGACTACTATGGCTACACCTTC. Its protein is CASSLVPQSQDYYGYTF.

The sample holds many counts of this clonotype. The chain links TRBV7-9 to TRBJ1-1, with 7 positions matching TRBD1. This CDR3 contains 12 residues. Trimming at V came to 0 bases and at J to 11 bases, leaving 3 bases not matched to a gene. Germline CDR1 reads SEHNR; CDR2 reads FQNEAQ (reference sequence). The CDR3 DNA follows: TGTGCCAGCAGCTTAGCAACAGGGGACGCTTTCTTT. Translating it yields CASSLATGDAFF.

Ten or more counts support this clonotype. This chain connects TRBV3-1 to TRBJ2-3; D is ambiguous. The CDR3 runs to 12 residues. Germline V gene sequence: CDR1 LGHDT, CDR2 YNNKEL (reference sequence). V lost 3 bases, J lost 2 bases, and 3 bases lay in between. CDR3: CASSQHTDTQYF. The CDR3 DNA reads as TGTGCCAGCAGCCAGCACACAGATACGCAGTATTTT.

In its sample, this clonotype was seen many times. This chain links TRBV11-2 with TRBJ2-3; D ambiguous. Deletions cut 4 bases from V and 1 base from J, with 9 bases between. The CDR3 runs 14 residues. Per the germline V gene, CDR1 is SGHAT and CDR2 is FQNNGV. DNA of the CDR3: TGTGCCAGCAGCTATAGGACCGGCACAGATACGCAGTATTTT. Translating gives CASSYRTGTDTQYF.

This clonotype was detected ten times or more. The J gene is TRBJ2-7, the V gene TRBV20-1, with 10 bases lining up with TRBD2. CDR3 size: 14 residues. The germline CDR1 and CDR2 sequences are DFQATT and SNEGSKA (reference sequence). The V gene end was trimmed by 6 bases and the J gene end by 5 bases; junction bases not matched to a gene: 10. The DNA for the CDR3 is TGCAGTGCCGCTAGCGGGAGTCGCGTTAACGAGCAGTACTTC. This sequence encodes CSAASGSRVNEQYF.

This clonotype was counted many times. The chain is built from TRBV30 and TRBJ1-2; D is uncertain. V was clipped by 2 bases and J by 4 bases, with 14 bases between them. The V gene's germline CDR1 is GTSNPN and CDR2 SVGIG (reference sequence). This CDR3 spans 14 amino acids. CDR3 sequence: CAWSPGLSSYGYTF. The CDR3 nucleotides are TGTGCCTGGAGTCCGGGCCTCTCCTCCTATGGCTACACCTTC.